The present T cell receptor beta chain was sequenced within a study of shared clonotypes between healthy human individuals. The V segment lost 4 bases and the J segment 4 bases; nucleotides outside the gene matches: 6. This CDR3 is 15 amino acids long. Germline V gene sequence: CDR1 MGHRA, CDR2 YSYEKL. CD45RO-negative cells were positively selected for CCR7, leaving out terminally differentiated effector memory CD45RA+ cells. The method was immunoSEQ multiplex PCR; TCRdb's version includes in-frame clones alone and lacks a portion of them. The table has about 700,000 clones, about 91% seen once. The V gene is TRBV4-1, the J gene TRBJ2-1; 8 bases align to TRBD2. The source is a man aged 25-40 years in good health. Sequenced: naive CD8+ T cells sorted from blood. CDR3 nucleotides: TGCGCCAGCAGCCCCGATCAGCGGGAGTACAATGAGCAGTTCTTC. Residues: CASSPDQREYNEQFF.